The next 23 T cell receptor beta chains were all read from a single sample in a study of blood T cell repertoires in COVID-19. The protocol was immunoSEQ multiplex PCR, while the TCRdb copy is restricted to in-frame clones and leaves out a portion. The data hold 80,000 or so clones, with almost 85% observed a single time. What was sequenced was peripheral blood. The receptor set was obtained from a man between 45 and 60 years old with COVID-19, enrolled during active disease.

The J gene is TRBJ2-1, the V gene TRBV6-6; no definite D call. V was clipped by 2 bases and J by 6 bases, with 11 bases between them. The CDR3 is 14 residues long. In germline, CDR1 is MNHNY, CDR2 SVGAGI (reference sequence). The CDR3 DNA sequence: TGTGCCAGCAGTTACATCCCGGAGAGCAATGAGCAGTTCTTC. This sequence encodes CASSYIPESNEQFF.

This chain links TRBV5-1 with TRBJ1-6; no firm D call. V was cut by 3 bases and J by 7 bases, with 14 bases left in between. This CDR3 is 15 amino acids long. Germline-derived CDR1 and CDR2 are SGHRS and YFSETQ. CDR3: CASSSSSLENSPLHF. CDR3 nucleotide sequence: TGCGCCAGCAGCTCGTCCTCCCTAGAAAATTCACCCCTCCACTTT.

The chain employs TRBV5-8 and TRBJ1-1; 10 bases are shared with TRBD1. CDR3 size: 16 residues. V was clipped by 5 bases and J by 6 bases; unmatched bases: 13. Germline V CDR1 and CDR2: SGHTS, YDEGEE. The CDR3 DNA sequence: TGTGCCAGCAGACTCCCGGGACAGGGGTCAACCGCTGAAGCTTTCTTT. Its translation: CASRLPGQGSTAEAFF.

The V and J genes are TRBV10-1 and TRBJ2-6; D gene uncertain. The CDR3 has 15 amino acids. Trimming stripped 5 bases from V and 5 bases from J, with 13 bases between. Germline CDR1 and CDR2: WNHNN and SYGVQD (reference sequence). The CDR3 DNA sequence: TGCGCCAGCAGTAGCGCACTAAGTCGGGCCAACGTCCTGACTTTC. It codes for CASSSALSRANVLTF.

J is TRBJ2-7 and V is TRBV19; D may be TRBD1 (6 bases). This CDR3 has 13 residues. Germline V gene lookup returns CDR1 LNHDA and CDR2 SQIVND (reference sequence). V was clipped by 7 bases and J by 1 base, with 11 bases between them. The CDR3 sequence is CASNPTGSYEQYF. The CDR3 DNA is TGTGCCAGTAATCCTACAGGGTCCTACGAGCAGTACTTC.

CDR3 nucleotides: TGTGCCAGCAGCTCCGATGGGGGGAACGAGCAGTACTTC. This codes for CASSSDGGNEQYF. V and J are TRBV13 and TRBJ2-7, with D possibly TRBD2 on 6 matching bases. The CDR3 extends over 13 amino acids. Trimming removed 4 bases from V and 5 bases from J, with 12 bases in between. Germline loops: CDR1 PRHDT, CDR2 FYEKMQ (reference sequence).

This clone was found once. The chain joins TRBV6-6 to TRBJ2-1; the match to TRBD1 covers 8 bases. The CDR3 is 13 amino acids. Trimming at V came to 6 bases and at J to 4 bases, leaving 2 bases not matched to a gene. Germline V gene lookup returns CDR1 MNHNY and CDR2 SVGAGI (reference sequence). CDR3: CASSRTGYNEQFF. The CDR3 bases are TGTGCCAGCAGCCGGACAGGGTACAATGAGCAGTTCTTC.

The chain joins TRBV5-1 to TRBJ1-1; tentatively, D is TRBD1 (6 bases). Trimming stripped 4 bases from V and 0 bases from J, with 22 bases between. Per the germline V gene, CDR1 is SGHRS and CDR2 is YFSETQ. This CDR3 spans 18 amino acids. The CDR3 bases are TGCGCCAGCAGCCCAGAAGGGAAAACTTGGGACATGAACACTGAAGCTTTCTTT. Its translation is CASSPEGKTWDMNTEAFF.

The table lists this clone with a count of one. The chain is built from TRBV5-1 and TRBJ2-7; 8 nucleotides align to TRBD1. The germline V gene encodes CDR1 SGHRS and CDR2 YFSETQ. Trimming at V came to 1 base and at J to 4 bases, leaving 10 bases not matched to a gene. CDR3 length equals 16 residues. The DNA of the CDR3 is TGCGCCAGCAGCTTGCTAGACGTTACAGGGGGTTACGAGCAGTACTTC. Residues: CASSLLDVTGGYEQYF.

The sample holds one count of this clone. The genes are TRBV11-3 and TRBJ2-2, with a tentative D call TRBD1 (5 bases). The germline V gene has CDR1 SGHNT and CDR2 YENEEA. The CDR3 has 12 residues. Trimming left V 4 bases short and J 8 bases short, with 8 bases between. As DNA, the CDR3 is TGTGCCAGCAGCTCCAGGACAGGGGAGCTGTTTTTT. Protein sequence: CASSSRTGELFF. The full variable domain, in which reference TRBV11-3 and TRBJ2-2 provide the parts outside the CDR3, is EAGVVQSPRYKIIEKKQPVAFWCNPISGHNTLYWYLQNLGQGPELLIRYENEEAVDDSQLPKDRFSAERLKGVDSTLKIQPAELGDSAVYLCASSSRTGELFFGEGSRLTVL.

The V gene is TRBV28, the J gene TRBJ2-7, with TRBD2 matching over 8 bases. The V segment lost 5 bases and the J segment 3 bases; nucleotides outside the gene matches: 6. Germline CDR1 reads MDHEN; CDR2 reads SYDVKM. The CDR3 covers 14 residues. The DNA of the CDR3 is TGTGCCAGCAGTCGCGGGGGGTCATACTACGAGCAGTACTTC. It translates to CASSRGGSYYEQYF.

The chain couples TRBV7-2 to TRBJ2-1; 7 nucleotides agree with TRBD2. Unmatched junction bases numbered 6, after V lost 4 bases and J lost 6 bases. The CDR3 covers 14 residues. Germline CDR1 reads SGHTA; CDR2 reads FQGNSA. The CDR3 nucleotides read TGTGCCAGCAGCTCCCGGACTAGACTCAATGAGCAGTTCTTC. Translating gives CASSSRTRLNEQFF.

The chain recombines TRBV3-1 (or the pseudogene TRBV3-2) with TRBJ2-7; D is unresolved. The CDR3 extends over 13 amino acids. Per germline, CDR1 LGHDT and CDR2 YNNKEL (reference sequence). The V and J ends lost 1 base and 6 bases respectively, with 10 bases between them. The CDR3 nucleotides read TGTGCCAGCAGCCAAGTGCGTTTCGTCGAGCAGTACTTC. This sequence encodes CASSQVRFVEQYF.

The genes are TRBV7-9 and TRBJ2-2; possible D gene TRBD2, 7 bases. The CDR3 runs to 17 residues. The V and J ends lost 4 bases and 0 bases respectively, with 15 bases between them. Germline V gene sequence: CDR1 SEHNR, CDR2 FQNEAQ (reference sequence). CDR3 DNA sequence: TGTGCCAGCAGCTCACCGGGGGGCTCCTCGAACACCGGGGAGCTGTTTTTT. Residues: CASSSPGGSSNTGELFF. The full variable domain, completed using reference TRBV7-9 and TRBJ2-2, is DTGVSQNPRHKITKRGQNVTFRCDPISEHNRLYWYRQTLGQGPEFLTYFQNEAQLEKSRLLSDRFSAERPKGSFSTLEIQRTEQGDSAMYLCASSSPGGSSNTGELFFGEGSRLTVL.

The chain links TRBV11-2 to TRBJ2-5; 9 bases are a match to TRBD1. V lost 2 bases and J lost 5; bases outside the gene matches: 6. The germline V gene has CDR1 SGHAT and CDR2 FQNNGV. The CDR3 runs 15 residues. The CDR3 nucleotides are TGTGCCAGCAGCTTATCCACAGGGGGCATTGAGACCCAGTACTTC. Residues: CASSLSTGGIETQYF.

V is TRBV25-1 and J is TRBJ2-1; TRBD1 aligns across 7 bases. The CDR3 totals 16 residues. V lost 6 bases, J lost 4 bases, and 12 bases stayed unmatched. Germline V lookup: CDR1 MGHDK, CDR2 SYGVNS. Here the CDR3 reads CASRGSGTASYNEQFF. As DNA, the CDR3 is TGTGCCAGCAGGGGGTCTGGGACAGCTAGTTACAATGAGCAGTTCTTC.

V is TRBV14 and J is TRBJ1-2, with 11 nucleotides matching TRBD1. Germline trimming cut 4 bases from V and 3 bases from J; bases unmatched to any gene: 7. Germline values: CDR1 SGHDN, CDR2 FVKESK. The CDR3 totals 16 residues. This CDR3 is CASSLRTGGADYGYTF. In DNA, the CDR3 is TGTGCCAGCAGCCTCCGGACAGGGGGCGCGGACTATGGCTACACCTTC. Full variable domain (remainder filled in from reference TRBV14 and TRBJ1-2): EAGVTQFPSHSVIEKGQTVTLRCDPISGHDNLYWYRRVMGKEIKFLLHFVKESKQDESGMPNNRFLAERTGGTYSTLKVQPAELEDSGVYFCASSLRTGGADYGYTFGSGTRLTVV.

J is TRBJ2-7 and V is TRBV6-6; TRBD2 matches 7 bases. The germline gives CDR1 MNHNY, CDR2 SVGAGI (reference sequence). This CDR3 is built from 16 residues. Losses at the gene ends were 0 bases for V and 6 bases for J; bases not matched to a gene: 11. CDR3 sequence reads: CASSYSPGTMLGEQYF. CDR3 sequence (DNA): TGTGCCAGCAGTTACTCCCCCGGGACTATGCTAGGCGAGCAGTACTTC.

The chain uses TRBV5-1 and TRBJ2-3, with 7 bases aligning to TRBD1. CDR3 length: 14 residues. Germline V gene data show CDR1 as SGHRS and CDR2 as YFSETQ. V was pared by 0 bases and J by 4 bases, with 2 bases of the junction left unmatched. The CDR3 coding sequence is TGCGCCAGCAGCTTGGGACAGGGACCAGATACGCAGTATTTT. It translates to CASSLGQGPDTQYF. Combining the CDR3 with reference TRBV5-1 and TRBJ2-3 gives the whole variable domain KAGVTQTPRYLIKTRGQQVTLSCSPISGHRSVSWYQQTPGQGLQFLFEYFSETQRNKGNFPGRFSGRQFSNSRSEMNVSTLELGDSALYLCASSLGQGPDTQYFGPGTRLTVL.

The gene calls are TRBV18 and TRBJ1-1; a possible D gene is TRBD1 (5 bases). The V gene's germline CDR1 is KGHSH and CDR2 LQKENI. The V and J ends lost 4 bases and 5 bases respectively, with 17 bases between them. The CDR3 covers 15 residues. In DNA, the CDR3 is TGTGCCAGCTCACAACTTAGGGGAGGACGGACTGAAGCTTTCTTT. This translates into CASSQLRGGRTEAFF.

This chain uses TRBV5-1 with TRBJ1-5; TRBD1 matches at 8 bases. Trimming cost V 0 bases and J 7 bases; bases outside gene matches: 9. The CDR3 covers 16 residues. The germline CDR1 and CDR2 sequences are SGHRS and YFSETQ. In DNA, the CDR3 is TGCGCCAGCAGCTTGGCCGCGGCAGGGGGCGGCCAGCCCCAGCATTTT. This sequence encodes CASSLAAAGGGQPQHF.

J is TRBJ1-1 and V is TRBV20-1; D call uncertain. This CDR3 has 12 residues. Germline V gene data show CDR1 as DFQATT and CDR2 as SNEGSKA (reference sequence). The ends were cut back, 3 bases at V and 3 bases at J, with 8 bases in the middle. CDR3 nucleotides: TGCAGTGCTAGTGGAGGCCACACTGAAGCTTTCTTT. Encoded protein: CSASGGHTEAFF.

This clone was seen many times. The CDR3 DNA reads as TGTGCCAGCAGCCTCCCCCGGGACAGGGGTGACGAGCAGTACTTC. Translation gives CASSLPRDRGDEQYF. The chain joins TRBV3-1 (or the pseudogene TRBV3-2) to TRBJ2-7; 10 bases align to TRBD1. This CDR3 has 15 residues. Germline assignment: CDR1 LGHDT and CDR2 YNNKEL (reference sequence). J gave up 5 bases and V 4 bases, and 8 bases lay outside the gene matches.